These 17 T cell receptor beta chains originate from one sample sequenced in a study of blood T cell repertoires in COVID-19. Sequenced by immunoSEQ multiplex PCR; TCRdb stores in-frame clones only, minus some. Of under 200,000 clones listed, 80% are singletons. Sequenced material: PBMCs or T cells enriched from blood (not recorded which). These receptor sequences come from a woman aged 55-75 years who had recovered from COVID-19.

The chain is built from TRBV6-1 and TRBJ2-1, with D tentatively TRBD1 (6 bases). V dropped 1 base and J dropped 9 bases, with 13 bases sitting between them. Germline V lookup: CDR1 MNHNS, CDR2 SASEGT. CDR3 length: 14 residues. CDR3 protein: CASSEGSGVSEQFF. CDR3 coding DNA: TGTGCCAGCAGTGAAGGATCAGGGGTTAGTGAGCAGTTCTTC.

The V gene is TRBV6-5, the J gene TRBJ2-7; possible D gene TRBD2, 6 bases. Germline assignment: CDR1 MNHEY and CDR2 SVGAGI. The CDR3 extends over 13 amino acids. The V and J ends lost 6 bases and 2 bases respectively, with 11 bases between them. The CDR3 DNA reads as TGTGCCAGCAGGGATCGGGGGACCTACGAGCAGTACTTC. Its protein product is CASRDRGTYEQYF.

The rearrangement uses TRBV15 and TRBJ2-4, with unresolved D. The ends were cut back, 1 base at V and 5 bases at J, with 9 bases in the middle. The CDR3 is 14 residues long. The germline CDR1 and CDR2 sequences are LNHNV and YYDKDF (reference sequence). DNA for the CDR3: TGTGCCACCAGCAGAGTGGGCGCAGAAAACATTCAGTACTTC. This gives the protein CATSRVGAENIQYF.

Here the CDR3 reads CSVIIGTANTEAFF. CDR3 DNA: TGCAGCGTGATAATAGGGACAGCGAACACTGAAGCTTTCTTT. The chain recombines TRBV29-1 with TRBJ1-1, with 7 bases identical to TRBD1. Germline values: CDR1 SQVTM, CDR2 ANQGSEA. V was clipped by 6 bases and J by 1 base; unmatched bases: 8. CDR3 size: 14 residues.

The J gene is TRBJ2-5, the V gene TRBV5-1; weak D call: TRBD2 (5 bases). V was cut by 5 bases and J by 4 bases, with 18 bases left in between. Germline lookup yields CDR1 SGHRS and CDR2 YFSETQ. There are 15 residues in the CDR3. The chain's CDR3 is CASRAFEGSIETQYF. DNA for the CDR3: TGCGCCAGCAGAGCGTTCGAGGGTTCTATAGAGACCCAGTACTTC.

V is TRBV3-1 (or the pseudogene TRBV3-2) and J is TRBJ1-6; D ambiguous. The germline V gene has CDR1 LGHDT and CDR2 YNNKEL (reference sequence). V was trimmed by 0 bases and J by 9 bases, leaving 9 bases between them. This CDR3 spans 14 amino acids. The CDR3 loop reads CASSQEGLRSPLHF. CDR3 DNA: TGTGCCAGCAGCCAAGAGGGCCTCCGTTCACCCCTCCACTTT.

This chain links TRBV19 with TRBJ1-1; maybe TRBD1 (6 bases). V was trimmed by 6 bases and J by 10 bases, leaving 15 bases between them. Germline V gives CDR1 LNHDA, CDR2 SQIVND (reference sequence). CDR3 length: 12 amino acids. CDR3 coding DNA: TGTGCCAGTAGCGTCGGACAGTCCCGAGCTTTCTTT. This translates into CASSVGQSRAFF. Drawing the rest from reference TRBV19 and TRBJ1-1, the complete variable domain is DGGITQSPKYLFRKEGQNVTLSCEQNLNHDAMYWYRQDPGQGLRLIYYSQIVNDFQKGDIAEGYSVSREKKESFPLTVTSAQKNPTAFYLCASSVGQSRAFFGQGTRLTVV.

This chain uses TRBV3-1 (or the pseudogene TRBV3-2) with TRBJ2-7; D might be TRBD2 (5 bases). CDR3 size: 16 residues. Per germline, CDR1 LGHDT and CDR2 YNNKEL (reference sequence). The V end was cut by 6 bases, the J end by 4 bases, with 22 bases between. As DNA, the CDR3 is TGTGCCAGCAGTGGGGTCCGAGGGCGGAAGAATTACGAGCAGTACTTC. It is translated as CASSGVRGRKNYEQYF.

V usage is TRBV30 and J usage is TRBJ1-3, with a possible D match to TRBD1 (6 bases). V lost 2 bases and J 3 bases, leaving 11 bases between the germline ends. Germline CDR1 is GTSNPN and CDR2 is SVGIG (reference sequence). The CDR3 runs 14 residues. The CDR3 spells CAWSRGANGNTIYF. DNA of the CDR3: TGTGCCTGGAGTCGGGGGGCGAATGGAAACACCATATATTTT.

This clone was seen a handful of times. The chain links TRBV3-1 (or the pseudogene TRBV3-2) to TRBJ2-3; 9 nucleotides agree with TRBD1. Trimming cost V 3 bases and J 4 bases; bases outside gene matches: 2. The CDR3 is 14 residues long. Germline assignment: CDR1 LGHDT and CDR2 YNNKEL (reference sequence). CDR3 residues: CASSHRQGADTQYF. The CDR3 DNA reads TGTGCCAGCAGCCATCGACAGGGGGCAGATACGCAGTATTTT.

The chain is built from TRBV11-2 and TRBJ2-3; 8 nucleotides line up with TRBD2. The CDR3 is made up of 17 amino acids. Losses at the gene ends were 3 bases for V and 0 bases for J; bases not matched to a gene: 8. Germline-derived CDR1 and CDR2 are SGHAT and FQNNGV. CDR3 loop: CASSFSNSGSSTDTQYF. The CDR3 region has the DNA TGTGCCAGCAGCTTTTCAAACAGCGGGAGTAGCACAGATACGCAGTATTTT.

The chain recombines TRBV18 with TRBJ1-2, with 7 bases identical to TRBD1. Germline V gives CDR1 KGHSH, CDR2 LQKENI. The trim removed 5 bases at V and 2 bases at J, leaving 5 bases unmatched. This CDR3 spans 14 amino acids. The CDR3 region is CASSGDRVNYGYTF. The CDR3 region has the DNA TGTGCCAGCTCAGGTGACAGGGTGAACTATGGCTACACCTTC.

This clone was seen once. The chain links TRBV7-8 to TRBJ2-5, with 8 bases fitting TRBD1. CDR1 is SGHVS, CDR2 FQNEAQ, per germline. The CDR3 has 12 amino acids. Trimming cost V 7 bases and J 6 bases; bases outside gene matches: 4. CDR3 sequence: CASNRQGQTQYF. The DNA for the CDR3 is TGTGCCAGCAACCGACAGGGGCAGACCCAGTACTTC. Full variable domain (outside the CDR3, taken from reference TRBV7-8 and TRBJ2-5): GAGVSQSPRYKVAKRGQDVALRCDPISGHVSLFWYQQALGQGPEFLTYFQNEAQLDKSGLPSDRFFAERPEGSVSTLKIQRTQQEDSAVYLCASNRQGQTQYFGPGTRLLVL.

The J gene is TRBJ2-7, the V gene TRBV3-1 (or the pseudogene TRBV3-2); D may be TRBD2 (5 bases). CDR1 and CDR2 (germline): LGHDT, YNNKEL (reference sequence). The CDR3 sequence is 15 residues long. Trimming pared 0 bases from V and 6 bases from J, leaving 15 bases between. CDR3 in amino acids: CASSQEAGVAGEQYF. The CDR3 nucleotides read TGTGCCAGCAGCCAAGAGGCCGGGGTTGCGGGCGAGCAGTACTTC.

In its sample, this clone was seen a few times. This CDR3 reads CSVEEDRYQPQHF. The CDR3 DNA is TGCAGCGTTGAAGAGGACAGGTATCAGCCCCAGCATTTT. The chain carries TRBV29-1 and TRBJ1-5, with 7 bases aligning to TRBD1. Germline V CDR1 and CDR2: SQVTM, ANQGSEA. The V gene end was trimmed by 0 bases and the J gene end by 5 bases; junction bases not matched to a gene: 1. This CDR3 region has 13 residues.

This chain joins TRBV18 and TRBJ1-1; 10 bases fit TRBD1. This CDR3 spans 18 amino acids. V lost 2 bases and J lost 1; bases outside the gene matches: 10. From germline, CDR1 is KGHSH and CDR2 LQKENI. The CDR3 coding sequence is TGTGCCAGCTCACCATTACGAGACAGGGGGCCAGCGAACACTGAAGCTTTCTTT. This encodes CASSPLRDRGPANTEAFF.

DNA for the CDR3: TGTGCCAGCAGGGGGGGGGACCATAGCAATCAGCCCCAGCATTTT. It codes for CASRGGDHSNQPQHF. This chain connects TRBV6-5 to TRBJ1-5; TRBD1 is a possible D gene (5 bases). Trimming took off 6 bases at V and 0 bases at J, with 12 bases between the two ends. The germline V gene has CDR1 MNHEY and CDR2 SVGAGI. The CDR3 loop spans 15 amino acids.